Listed below are T cell receptor beta chains from one sample, sequenced in a study of T cells of healthy individuals. Using its own MiXCR run on the 5' RACE reads, TCRdb lists one record per CDR3 protein. The sample lists tens of thousands of distinct CDR3 sequences, 14% to 15% occurring once. These TCRs come from a human donor in good health. The CDR3 runs from the conserved cysteine through the conserved F or W. Fields, in order: V gene, D gene, J gene, clone size, CDR3 protein, CDR3 DNA. A D gene is named only where the DNA matches it firmly. Size values are once, few and many counts, or a class for expanded clones, and some rows have none.

TRBV5-1	.	TRBJ2-1	few	CASSLKLVDNEQFF	TGCGCCAGCAGCTTAAAACTAGTTGACAATGAGCAGTTCTTC
TRBV20-1	TRBD2	TRBJ2-3	many	CSARAGTSTTDTQYF	TGCAGTGCTAGAGCCGGGACTAGCACCACAGATACGCAGTATTTT
TRBV12-5	TRBD1	TRBJ2-1	.	CASGETTGSRREEQFF	TGTGCTAGTGGAGAGACGACAGGGTCTCGGCGTGAAGAGCAGTTCTTC
TRBV28	TRBD1	TRBJ2-1	many	CASSLHGTGSNEQFF	TGTGCCAGCAGTTTGCACGGGACAGGGTCTAATGAGCAGTTCTTC
TRBV2	.	TRBJ2-3	.	CASIRQTSTDTQYF	TGTGCCAGCATCCGACAGACTAGCACAGATACGCAGTATTTT
TRBV10-3	.	TRBJ2-4	few	CAISEDKGLAKNIQYF	TGTGCCATCAGTGAGGACAAGGGTCTGGCCAAAAACATTCAGTACTTC
TRBV6-5	.	TRBJ1-1	.	CASSYGGSVSTEAFF	TGTGCCAGCAGTTACGGAGGGTCAGTTTCCACTGAAGCTTTCTTT
TRBV7-2	.	TRBJ2-5	many	CASSFRVAEIKETQYF	TGTGCCAGCAGTTTTAGAGTGGCGGAGATAAAAGAGACCCAGTACTTC
TRBV7-2	.	TRBJ2-7	.	CASSLELGYEQYF	TGTGCCAGCAGCTTAGAGCTCGGATACGAGCAGTACTTC
TRBV29-1	TRBD2	TRBJ2-1	many	CSVGGGDNEQFF	TGCAGCGTTGGGGGGGGGGACAATGAGCAGTTCTTC
TRBV15	.	TRBJ2-3	many	CATSKKTIAVDTQYF	TGTGCCACCAGCAAGAAAACGATAGCAGTGGATACGCAGTATTTT
TRBV7-9	.	TRBJ2-1	many	CASNHRDANEQFF	TGTGCCAGCAACCATCGGGACGCCAATGAGCAGTTCTTC
TRBV10-3	TRBD2	TRBJ2-3	.	CAIRVTSGGGADTQYF	TGTGCCATCAGGGTTACTAGCGGGGGAGGTGCAGATACGCAGTATTTT
TRBV10-2	TRBD2	TRBJ2-7	.	CASTPKELAGPLSYEQYF	TGCGCCAGCACCCCGAAGGAGCTAGCGGGACCCCTCTCCTACGAGCAGTACTTC
TRBV7-6	.	TRBJ2-1	few	CASSLGSGAQNEQFF	TGTGCCAGCAGCTTAGGTTCGGGGGCGCAGAATGAGCAGTTCTTC
TRBV6-2/TRBV6-3	.	TRBJ2-6	.	CASSYPMTSGANVLTF	TGTGCCAGCAGTTACCCCATGACCTCTGGGGCCAACGTCCTGACTTTC
TRBV6-1	.	TRBJ1-6	.	CASSPRPSDSPLHF	TGTGCCAGCAGTCCCCGCCCATCGGATTCACCCCTCCACTTT
TRBV24-1	.	TRBJ1-1	.	CATRRTENTEAFF	TGTGCCACCAGAAGGACGGAGAACACTGAAGCTTTCTTT
TRBV20-1	TRBD1	TRBJ1-5	few	CSARDPSGQGNNQPQHF	TGCAGTGCTAGAGATCCTTCGGGACAGGGTAACAATCAGCCCCAGCATTTT
TRBV6-1	.	TRBJ1-6	many	CASTLRGDNSPLHF	TGTGCCAGCACTCTACGGGGAGATAATTCACCCCTCCACTTT
TRBV29-1	TRBD1	TRBJ1-2	.	CSVPGQGNGYTF	TGCAGCGTCCCCGGACAGGGGAATGGCTACACCTTC
TRBV7-6	TRBD1	TRBJ2-7	.	CASSSRGGTGRGEQYF	TGTGCCAGCAGCTCCAGAGGGGGGACAGGGCGGGGCGAGCAGTACTTC
TRBV25-1	.	TRBJ2-7	many	CASSEPRYSYEQYF	TGTGCCAGCAGTGAACCCAGGTACTCCTACGAGCAGTACTTC
TRBV3-1	.	TRBJ2-7	few	CASSPKGPAYEQYF	TGTGCCAGCAGCCCGAAGGGGCCAGCCTACGAGCAGTACTTC
TRBV28	TRBD2	TRBJ2-7	once	CASTLGLAAYEQYF	TGTGCCAGCACTTTGGGACTAGCGGCCTACGAGCAGTACTTC
TRBV6-1	TRBD1	TRBJ2-2	few	CASSQRTGGNGELFF	TGTGCCAGCAGTCAACGGACAGGGGGAAACGGGGAGCTGTTTTTT
TRBV19	.	TRBJ2-3	.	CASSTIRVDTQYF	TGTGCCAGTAGTACCATCAGGGTGGATACGCAGTATTTT
TRBV7-9	.	TRBJ1-2	many	CASSSTVEVYGYTF	TGTGCCAGCAGCTCCACTGTGGAGGTCTATGGCTACACCTTC
TRBV30	TRBD1	TRBJ1-4	.	CAWSQGAANEKLFF	TGTGCCTGGAGCCAGGGGGCAGCTAATGAAAAACTGTTTTTT
TRBV5-4	TRBD2	TRBJ2-1	many	CASSPMSGGQDNEQFF	TGTGCCAGCAGCCCTATGAGCGGGGGGCAGGACAATGAGCAGTTCTTC
TRBV6-5	.	TRBJ2-3	.	CASSEGLLAHTQYF	TGTGCCAGCAGTGAAGGCCTTCTTGCGCATACGCAGTATTTT
TRBV5-1	.	TRBJ1-5	many	CASSLGRGDQPQHF	TGCGCCAGCAGCCTCGGGAGGGGTGATCAGCCCCAGCATTTT
TRBV7-9	.	TRBJ1-1	many	CATSGAENTEAFF	TGTGCCACCTCGGGGGCGGAGAACACTGAAGCTTTCTTT
TRBV20-1	.	TRBJ1-2	.	CSAREDGYTF	TGCAGTGCTAGAGAGGATGGCTACACCTTC
TRBV5-6	.	TRBJ2-7	few	CASSLAPGAREQYF	TGTGCCAGCAGCTTGGCCCCAGGGGCTAGGGAGCAGTACTTC
TRBV4-3	.	TRBJ2-7	many	CASSLSSGEGLSYEQYF	TGCGCCAGCAGCCTCTCGTCTGGTGAGGGGCTCTCCTACGAGCAGTACTTC
TRBV11-2	TRBD2	TRBJ2-1	few	CASSFLAGYEQFF	TGTGCCAGCAGCTTTCTAGCGGGCTATGAGCAGTTCTTC
TRBV7-9	.	TRBJ1-1	.	CASSLISGEAFF	TGTGCCAGCAGCTTAATCTCAGGGGAAGCTTTCTTT
TRBV24-1	.	TRBJ2-5	many	CATSAKDSLQETQYF	TGTGCCACCAGTGCCAAGGACAGCCTACAAGAGACCCAGTACTTC
TRBV23-1	.	TRBJ2-5	.	CASSRIGEETQYF	TGCGCCAGCAGTCGGATTGGGGAAGAGACCCAGTACTTC
TRBV20-1	TRBD2	TRBJ2-7	.	CSAPRTSGTYEQYF	TGCAGTGCTCCTCGGACTAGCGGGACATACGAGCAGTACTTC
TRBV5-1	TRBD1	TRBJ2-1	many	CAGRDSSYNEQFF	TGCGCCGGCCGGGACAGTTCCTACAATGAGCAGTTCTTC
TRBV12-3/TRBV12-4	TRBD1	TRBJ1-1	.	CASRGQADTEAFF	TGTGCCAGCAGGGGACAGGCGGACACTGAAGCTTTCTTT
TRBV10-3	.	TRBJ1-3	many	CAISAQTDSGNTIYF	TGTGCCATCAGTGCCCAGACAGATTCTGGAAACACCATATATTTT
TRBV4-3	.	TRBJ2-2	.	CASSQSGLGTGELFF	TGCGCCAGCAGCCAAAGCGGCCTGGGAACCGGGGAGCTGTTTTTT
TRBV6-1	.	TRBJ1-6	many	CASSETGWALHF	TGTGCCAGCAGTGAAACCGGTTGGGCCCTCCACTTT
TRBV9	.	TRBJ2-7	few	CASSREGSSYEQYF	TGTGCCAGCAGCCGAGAAGGCAGCTCCTACGAGCAGTACTTC
TRBV6-1	.	TRBJ1-1	.	CASRPGPLTEAFF	TGTGCCAGCAGACCGGGGCCGCTAACTGAAGCTTTCTTT
TRBV7-2	.	TRBJ2-3	many	CASSRFGSGTSDTQYF	TGTGCCAGCAGCCGGTTCGGGAGCGGCACTTCAGATACGCAGTATTTT
TRBV20-1	.	TRBJ1-2	medium-sized	CSARDSQGSVGGYTF	TGCAGTGCTAGAGATAGCCAGGGGTCTGTGGGAGGCTACACCTTC
TRBV5-1	.	TRBJ2-7	few	CASSLQGNYEQYF	TGCGCCAGCAGCTTACAGGGTAACTACGAGCAGTACTTC
TRBV15	TRBD1	TRBJ2-1	many	CATSRNLPGQGNNEQFF	TGTGCCACCAGCAGAAATCTCCCGGGACAGGGGAACAATGAGCAGTTCTTC
TRBV12-3/TRBV12-4	.	TRBJ2-7	few	CASRVGHDYEQYF	TGTGCCAGCAGAGTGGGGCACGACTACGAGCAGTACTTC
TRBV18	TRBD1	TRBJ2-7	.	CASSPVDRGIEQYF	TGTGCCAGCTCACCGGTAGACAGGGGGATCGAGCAGTACTTC
TRBV6-6	.	TRBJ1-4	many	CASSYSDNEKLFF	TGTGCCAGCAGTTACTCGGATAATGAAAAACTGTTTTTT